One sample yielded the 23 T cell receptor beta chains listed below, sequenced in a study of T cell repertoires in cytomegalovirus infection. TCRdb analysed the reads with MiXCR anew, one entry per CDR3 protein. In the table there are some 100,000 distinct CDR3 sequences, 20% to 30% of which are singletons. Material for sequencing was CD8+ T cells from PBMCs. These TCRs come from a human donor in good health (CMV status not recorded). Some clones in this sample may be carry-over from other donors' samples.

V usage is TRBV27 and J usage is TRBJ2-5; 10 nucleotides align to TRBD1. CDR3 length: 18 residues. J lost 0 bases, V lost 0 bases, and 7 bases had no gene match. Germline CDR1 reads MNHEY; CDR2 reads SMNVEV (reference sequence). The CDR3 is CASSLSKTGGRYQETQYF. CDR3 nucleotides: TGTGCCAGCAGTTTATCCAAGACAGGGGGCCGGTACCAAGAGACCCAGTACTTC.

The V and J genes are TRBV7-6 and TRBJ2-5; no definite D call. Germline lookup yields CDR1 SGHVS and CDR2 FNYEAQ. The CDR3 spans 18 residues. Trimming cost V 1 base and J 5 bases, with 23 bases left between them. CDR3 residues: CASSLDPRVGALKETQYF. The CDR3 DNA sequence: TGTGCCAGCAGCTTAGATCCTAGAGTTGGTGCCTTAAAGGAGACCCAGTACTTC.

This clonotype came up a few times. The chain combines TRBV7-9 with TRBJ2-7; 10 nucleotides agree with TRBD1. The germline V gene encodes CDR1 SEHNR and CDR2 FQNEAQ (reference sequence). V dropped 6 bases and J dropped 0; count of bases not matched to a gene: 5. The CDR3 spans 15 residues. CDR3 sequence (DNA): TGTGCCAGCAGACAGACAGGGGGCGCCTCCTACGAGCAGTACTTC. This translates into CASRQTGGASYEQYF.

This chain connects TRBV12-3 or TRBV12-4 to TRBJ2-1; 10 bases match TRBD2. Unmatched junction bases numbered 7, after V lost 6 bases and J lost 2 bases. CDR3 length: 16 residues. This CDR3 is CASRTLAGGTYNEQFF. CDR3 DNA: TGTGCCAGCAGGACCTTAGCGGGAGGTACCTACAATGAGCAGTTCTTC.

Many counts were recorded for this clonotype. This chain joins TRBV30 and TRBJ2-1; 9 nucleotides match TRBD2. Per germline, CDR1 GTSNPN and CDR2 SVGIG (reference sequence). This CDR3 contains 14 residues. Trimming removed 2 bases from V and 5 bases from J; junction bases left unmatched: 4. CDR3 residues: CAWSFSGSNNEQFF. CDR3 in DNA: TGTGCCTGGAGTTTTAGCGGGAGTAACAATGAGCAGTTCTTC. The whole variable domain, filled in from reference TRBV30 and TRBJ2-1, reads SQTIHQWPATLVQPVGSPLSLECTVEGTSNPNLYWYRQAAGRGLQLLFYSVGIGQISSEVPQNLSASRPQDRQFILSSKKLLLSDSGFYLCAWSFSGSNNEQFFGPGTRLTVL.

This chain connects TRBV12-3 or TRBV12-4 to TRBJ2-7, with D perhaps matching TRBD2 (6 bases). The V and J ends lost 6 bases and 4 bases respectively, with 10 bases between them. CDR3 length: 12 residues. The CDR3 DNA is TGTGCCAGCAGCCTAGGGACTTACGAGCAGTACTTC. Encoded protein: CASSLGTYEQYF.

CDR3 in DNA: TGTGCCAGCAGCGTAGGACAGCCGACCCTCCAAGAGACCCAGTACTTC. Residues: CASSVGQPTLQETQYF. The chain employs TRBV9 and TRBJ2-5; TRBD1 might be the D (5 bases). The CDR3 is made up of 16 amino acids. Germline V gene sequence: CDR1 SGDLS, CDR2 YYNGEE. Trimming took off 0 bases at V and 1 base at J, with 13 bases between the two ends.

V gene TRBV2 combines with J gene TRBJ2-2; D is perhaps TRBD1 or TRBD2 (5 bases each). Trimming took off 9 bases at V and 4 bases at J, with 9 bases between the two ends. From germline, CDR1 is SNHLY and CDR2 FYNNEI. There are 12 residues in the CDR3. As DNA, the CDR3 is TGTGCCAGGGGGGATCTCACCGGGGAGCTGTTTTTT. Translating it yields CARGDLTGELFF.

The chain uses TRBV2 and TRBJ2-7; unclear D gene. The V end lost 8 bases, the J end lost 0 bases, and 11 bases lay between the germline ends. The CDR3 covers 13 residues. From germline, CDR1 is SNHLY and CDR2 FYNNEI. The CDR3 here is CASADPPSYEQYF. The CDR3 DNA is TGTGCCAGCGCGGACCCCCCCTCCTACGAGCAGTACTTC.

This clonotype was counted only a few times. The chain joins TRBV6-5 to TRBJ1-2, with 7 bases identical to TRBD1. Losses at the gene ends were 7 bases for V and 8 bases for J; bases not matched to a gene: 10. Germline values: CDR1 MNHEY, CDR2 SVGAGI. CDR3 length equals 13 residues. The CDR3: CASIEGRGLGYTF. The CDR3 DNA is TGTGCCAGCATCGAGGGTAGGGGGCTAGGCTACACCTTC.

This clonotype has a handful of counts. The V call is TRBV7-9, the J call TRBJ2-1; D call uncertain. Trimming shortened V by 1 base and J by 7 bases, and 11 bases separated the two germline ends. The CDR3 is 14 residues long. Germline V gene sequence: CDR1 SEHNR, CDR2 FQNEAQ (reference sequence). The DNA for the CDR3 is TGTGCCAGCAGCTTAGGACTGGGCCGGAATGAGCAGTTCTTC. Encoded protein: CASSLGLGRNEQFF.

The J gene is TRBJ1-6, the V gene TRBV28; D unresolved. The germline V gene has CDR1 MDHEN and CDR2 SYDVKM. V was shortened by 5 bases and J by 4 bases, with 9 bases between the two germline ends. The CDR3 is 14 amino acids. DNA of the CDR3: TGTGCCAGCAGTCCTCTGGGTTATAATTCACCCCTCCACTTT. Its translation is CASSPLGYNSPLHF.

J is TRBJ2-3 and V is TRBV7-3; 12 bases line up with TRBD2. The V and J ends lost 1 base and 3 bases, in that order; junction bases with no gene match: 11. The germline gives CDR1 SGHTA, CDR2 FQGTGA. The CDR3 runs to 19 residues. CDR3 sequence (DNA): TGTGCCAGCAGCTTAAGGGCCGCGACTAGCGGGGGAGGGACAGATACGCAGTATTTT. It codes for CASSLRAATSGGGTDTQYF.

This rearrangement joins TRBV15 to TRBJ2-5; 12 positions match TRBD1. J was trimmed by 2 bases and V by 5 bases; bases with no gene match: 18. This CDR3 contains 20 residues. In germline, CDR1 is LNHNV, CDR2 YYDKDF (reference sequence). The CDR3 bases are TGTGCCACCAGCGCATACCGGGACAGGGGGCTGTACCCTCGGCAAGAGACCCAGTACTTC. This codes for CATSAYRDRGLYPRQETQYF.

There are a few counts of this clonotype. This sequence joins TRBV28 and TRBJ2-6; TRBD1 matches 7 bases. V was clipped by 6 bases and J by 2 bases; unmatched bases: 22. The CDR3 consists of 21 residues. CDR1 and CDR2 from the germline V gene are MDHEN and SYDVKM. The CDR3 spells CASRSPPFYTGEETGANVLTF. CDR3 sequence (DNA): TGTGCCAGCAGGTCTCCCCCCTTCTACACAGGGGAAGAAACTGGGGCCAACGTCCTGACTTTC.

The chain links TRBV6-1 to TRBJ2-7; maybe TRBD1 (5 bases). CDR1 is MNHNS, CDR2 SASEGT, per germline. This CDR3 has 15 amino acids. The V end was cut by 6 bases, the J end by 0 bases, with 15 bases between. The CDR3: CASRWTPQDSYEQYF. CDR3 sequence (DNA): TGTGCCAGCAGGTGGACACCCCAAGACTCCTACGAGCAGTACTTC.

This clonotype appeared a few times. This chain joins TRBV5-4 and TRBJ2-1; 11 nucleotides line up with TRBD2. V lost 1 base and J lost 8; bases outside the gene matches: 8. Germline CDR1 SGHNT, CDR2 YYREEE (reference sequence). The CDR3 consists of 16 residues. The CDR3 bases are TGTGCCAGCAGCTTGATGGTAGCGGGGGGGGCGGATGAGCAGTTCTTC. The encoded protein is CASSLMVAGGADEQFF.

This clonotype occurred a few times. The V call is TRBV29-1, the J call TRBJ2-5, with TRBD2 as a possible D gene (5 bases). Per germline, CDR1 SQVTM and CDR2 ANQGSEA. The V end lost 8 bases, the J end lost 4 bases, and 11 bases lay between the germline ends. The length of the CDR3 is 11 residues. CDR3 amino acids: CSPTRGETQYF. Written as DNA, the CDR3 is TGCAGCCCGACCCGGGGAGAGACCCAGTACTTC.

This clonotype showed up just a few times. The chain uses TRBV28 and TRBJ1-5, with D unresolved. This CDR3 contains 14 residues. V was shortened by 4 bases and J by 0 bases, with 7 bases between the two germline ends. Germline assignment: CDR1 MDHEN and CDR2 SYDVKM. In nucleotides, the CDR3 is TGTGCCAGCAGTTGGCAGATTAGCAATCAGCCCCAGCATTTT. Its protein is CASSWQISNQPQHF.

This chain connects TRBV27 to TRBJ2-3; no reliable D call. V shed 6 bases and J shed 4 bases, with 8 bases lying between them. The CDR3 covers 12 residues. Germline assignment: CDR1 MNHEY and CDR2 SMNVEV (reference sequence). The CDR3 here is CASRGTADTQYF. CDR3 nucleotides: TGTGCCAGCAGGGGAACCGCAGATACGCAGTATTTT.

The V gene is TRBV19, the J gene TRBJ1-1; unclear D gene. Germline V gene sequence: CDR1 LNHDA, CDR2 SQIVND (reference sequence). This CDR3 spans 12 amino acids. Trimming left V 1 base short and J 8 bases short, with 8 bases between. CDR3 sequence reads: CASSIGLREAFF. CDR3 nucleotides: TGTGCCAGTAGTATAGGCCTTAGGGAAGCTTTCTTT.

This chain connects TRBV7-3 to TRBJ1-3; perhaps TRBD1 as D (5 bases). The CDR3 sequence is 15 residues long. V was trimmed by 6 bases and J by 0 bases, leaving 12 bases between them. Looked up from germline, CDR1 is SGHTA and CDR2 is FQGTGA. The CDR3 spells CASRSRESSGNTIYF. In DNA, the CDR3 is TGTGCCAGCAGATCCAGGGAAAGCTCTGGAAACACCATATATTTT.

V and J are TRBV6-6 and TRBJ2-5, with 8 bases identical to TRBD1. This CDR3 is built from 15 residues. V trimming: 1 base; J trimming: 1 base; junction bases outside the gene matches: 2. Germline lookup yields CDR1 MNHNY and CDR2 SVGAGI (reference sequence). CDR3: CASSYYGTGQETQYF. In DNA form, the CDR3 reads TGTGCCAGCAGTTACTACGGGACAGGCCAAGAGACCCAGTACTTC.